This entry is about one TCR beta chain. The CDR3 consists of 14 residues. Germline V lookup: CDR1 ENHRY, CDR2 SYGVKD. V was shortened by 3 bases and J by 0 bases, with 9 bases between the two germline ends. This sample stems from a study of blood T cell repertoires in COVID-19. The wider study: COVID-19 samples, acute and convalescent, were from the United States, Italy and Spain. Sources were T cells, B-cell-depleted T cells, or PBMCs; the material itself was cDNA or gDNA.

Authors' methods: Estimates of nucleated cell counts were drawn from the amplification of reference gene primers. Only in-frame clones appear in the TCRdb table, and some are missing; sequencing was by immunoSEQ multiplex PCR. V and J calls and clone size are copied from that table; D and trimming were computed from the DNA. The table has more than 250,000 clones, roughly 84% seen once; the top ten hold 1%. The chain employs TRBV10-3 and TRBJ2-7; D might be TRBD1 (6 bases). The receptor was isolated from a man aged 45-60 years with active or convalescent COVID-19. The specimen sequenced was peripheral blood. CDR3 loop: CAISERQDSYEQYF. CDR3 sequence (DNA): TGTGCCATCAGTGAAAGACAGGACTCCTACGAGCAGTACTTC.